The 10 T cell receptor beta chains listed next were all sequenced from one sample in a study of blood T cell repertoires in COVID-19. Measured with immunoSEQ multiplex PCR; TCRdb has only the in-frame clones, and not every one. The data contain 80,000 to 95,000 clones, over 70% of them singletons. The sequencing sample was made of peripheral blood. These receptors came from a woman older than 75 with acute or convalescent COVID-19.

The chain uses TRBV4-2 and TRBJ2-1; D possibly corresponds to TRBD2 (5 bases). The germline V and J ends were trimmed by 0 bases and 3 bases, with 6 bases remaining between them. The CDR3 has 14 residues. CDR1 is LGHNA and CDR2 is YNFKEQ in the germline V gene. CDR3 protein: CASSQDGVYNEQFF. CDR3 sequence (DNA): TGTGCCAGCAGCCAAGACGGGGTCTACAATGAGCAGTTCTTC.

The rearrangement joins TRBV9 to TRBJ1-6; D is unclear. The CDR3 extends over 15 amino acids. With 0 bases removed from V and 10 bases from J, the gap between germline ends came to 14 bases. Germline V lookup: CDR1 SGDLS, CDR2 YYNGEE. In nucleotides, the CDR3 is TGTGCCAGCAGCGTAGACCAGGCCCTCCCATCACCCCTCCACTTT. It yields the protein CASSVDQALPSPLHF.

The CDR3 bases are TGCGCCAGCAGCCTTGGGACAGGGGAAGCGCACACCGGGGAGCTGTTTTTT. Amino acid sequence: CASSLGTGEAHTGELFF. The rearrangement uses TRBV23-1 and TRBJ2-2; 10 nucleotides align to TRBD1. TRBV23-1 is placed among ORFs of uncertain function. The CDR3 runs to 17 residues. J gave up 3 bases and V 6 bases, and 10 bases lay outside the gene matches.

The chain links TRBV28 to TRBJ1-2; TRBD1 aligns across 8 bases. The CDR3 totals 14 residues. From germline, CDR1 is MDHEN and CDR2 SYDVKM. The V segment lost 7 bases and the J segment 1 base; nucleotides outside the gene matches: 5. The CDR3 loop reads CASTEDRDNYGYTF. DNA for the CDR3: TGTGCCAGCACCGAGGACAGGGATAACTATGGCTACACCTTC.

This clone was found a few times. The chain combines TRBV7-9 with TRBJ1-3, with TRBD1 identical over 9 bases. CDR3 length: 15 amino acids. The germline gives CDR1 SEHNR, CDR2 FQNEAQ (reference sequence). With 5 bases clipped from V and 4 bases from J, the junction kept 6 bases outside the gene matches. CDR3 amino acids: CASSPQGAAGNTIYF. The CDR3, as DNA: TGTGCCAGCAGCCCACAGGGGGCCGCAGGAAACACCATATATTTT.

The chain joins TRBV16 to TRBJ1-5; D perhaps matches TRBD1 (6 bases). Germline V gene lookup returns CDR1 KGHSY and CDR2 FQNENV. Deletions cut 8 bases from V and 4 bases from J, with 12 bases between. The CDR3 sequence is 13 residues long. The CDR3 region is CASSEGGNQPQHF. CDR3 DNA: TGTGCCAGCTCCGAGGGGGGGAATCAGCCCCAGCATTTT. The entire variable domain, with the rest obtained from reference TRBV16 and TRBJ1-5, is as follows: GEEVAQTPKHLVRGEGQKAKLYCAPIKGHSYVFWYQQVLKNEFKFLISFQNENVFDETGMPKERFSAKCLPNSPCSLEIQATKLEDSAVYFCASSEGGNQPQHFGDGTRLSIL.

CDR3 sequence: CASRPRTNEKLFF. In DNA, the CDR3 is TGTGCCAGTAGGCCCAGGACTAATGAAAAACTGTTTTTT. The chain has TRBV19 and TRBJ1-4; D is unclear. V was shortened by 6 bases and J by 2 bases, with 7 bases between the two germline ends. This CDR3 has 13 residues. In germline, CDR1 is LNHDA, CDR2 SQIVND (reference sequence).

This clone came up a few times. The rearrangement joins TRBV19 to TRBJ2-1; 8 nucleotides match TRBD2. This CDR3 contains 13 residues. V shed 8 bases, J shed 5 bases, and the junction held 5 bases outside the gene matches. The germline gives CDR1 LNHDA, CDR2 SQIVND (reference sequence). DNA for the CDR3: TGTGCCAGTCGGACTAGCTGGGACAATGAGCAGTTCTTC. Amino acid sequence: CASRTSWDNEQFF.

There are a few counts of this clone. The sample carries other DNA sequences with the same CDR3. The CDR3, as DNA: TGTGCCAGCAGTTCCCCGGGACTAGCGGGGGTCTACAATGAGCAGTTCTTC. Translated: CASSSPGLAGVYNEQFF. The chain is built from TRBV28 and TRBJ2-1; 14 bases are a match to TRBD2. The CDR3 loop spans 17 amino acids. Unmatched junction bases numbered 5, after V lost 4 bases and J lost 3 bases. Looked up from germline, CDR1 is MDHEN and CDR2 is SYDVKM.

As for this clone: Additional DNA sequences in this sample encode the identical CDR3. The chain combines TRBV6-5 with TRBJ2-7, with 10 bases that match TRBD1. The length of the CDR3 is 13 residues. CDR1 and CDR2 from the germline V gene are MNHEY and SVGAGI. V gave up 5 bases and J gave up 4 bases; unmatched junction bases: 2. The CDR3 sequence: CASSRDRGYEQYF. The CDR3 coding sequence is TGTGCCAGCAGTCGGGACAGGGGATACGAGCAGTACTTC.